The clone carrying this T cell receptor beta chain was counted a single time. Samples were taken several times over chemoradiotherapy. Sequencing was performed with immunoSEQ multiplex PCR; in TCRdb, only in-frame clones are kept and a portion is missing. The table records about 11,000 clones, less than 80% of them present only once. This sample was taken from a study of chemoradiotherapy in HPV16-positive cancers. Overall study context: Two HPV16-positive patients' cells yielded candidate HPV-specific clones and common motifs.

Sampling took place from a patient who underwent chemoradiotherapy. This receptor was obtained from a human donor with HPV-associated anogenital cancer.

The DNA for the CDR3 is TGTGCCAGCAGCTTGCCGGCAGGGCGATTGAACACTGAAGCTTTCTTT. Its protein product is CASSLPAGRLNTEAFF. The chain combines TRBV5-4 with TRBJ1-1; the D gene is possibly TRBD1 (5 bases). CDR1 and CDR2 from the germline V gene are SGHNT and YYREEE (reference sequence). The CDR3 extends over 16 amino acids. Trimming cost V 1 base and J 0 bases, with 13 bases left between them.